One T cell receptor (beta chain) is described in this entry. The sample originates from a study of identical twins. Using its own MiXCR run on the 5' RACE reads, TCRdb lists one record per CDR3 protein. The table records about 660,000 distinct CDR3 sequences, about 9.4% of them present only once. The CDR3 length is 15 residues. Germline lookup yields CDR1 LGHDT and CDR2 YNNKEL (reference sequence). V shed 7 bases and J 7 bases; nucleotides not matched to a gene: 11. These data are also associated with another study on yellow fever vaccine responses in identical twins.

The rearrangement uses TRBV3-1 and TRBJ2-7; 12 positions agree with TRBD1. The specimen sequenced was PBMCs. The receptor was isolated from a woman younger than 30 in good health. CDR3 DNA: TGTGCCAGCATTGGGCCGGGACAGGGGGCATGGGAGCAGTACTTC. Residues: CASIGPGQGAWEQYF.